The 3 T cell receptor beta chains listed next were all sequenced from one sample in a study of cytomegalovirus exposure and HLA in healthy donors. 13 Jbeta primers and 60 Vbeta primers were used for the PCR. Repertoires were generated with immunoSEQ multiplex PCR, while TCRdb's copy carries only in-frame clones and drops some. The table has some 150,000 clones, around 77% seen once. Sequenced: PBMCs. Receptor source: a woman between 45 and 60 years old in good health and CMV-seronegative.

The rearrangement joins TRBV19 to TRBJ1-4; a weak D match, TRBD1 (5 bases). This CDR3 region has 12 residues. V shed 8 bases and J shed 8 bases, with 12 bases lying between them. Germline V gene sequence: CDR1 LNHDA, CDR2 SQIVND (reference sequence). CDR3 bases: TGTGCCAGTCGCCGGGGGGGGGAAAAACTGTTTTTT. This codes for CASRRGGEKLFF.

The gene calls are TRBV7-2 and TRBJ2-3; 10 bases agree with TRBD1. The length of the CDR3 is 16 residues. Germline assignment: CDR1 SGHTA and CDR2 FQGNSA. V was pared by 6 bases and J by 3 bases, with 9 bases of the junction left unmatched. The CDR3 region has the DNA TGTGCCAGCAGACCCACCGGGACAGGGGAGACAGATACGCAGTATTTT. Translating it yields CASRPTGTGETDTQYF.

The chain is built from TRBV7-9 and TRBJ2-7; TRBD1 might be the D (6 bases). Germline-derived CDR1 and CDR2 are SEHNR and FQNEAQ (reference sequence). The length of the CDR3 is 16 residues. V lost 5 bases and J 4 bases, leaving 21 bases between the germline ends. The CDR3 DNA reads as TGTGCCAGCAGCCGCGACCGTCCGGGACAACTATACGAGCAGTACTTC. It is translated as CASSRDRPGQLYEQYF.